This TCR beta chain derives from a study of T cell responses to AZD1222 COVID-19 vaccine. Overall study results and limits: Repertoires in all cases were sampled only once the peak T cell response had passed. Across spike, vaccine-associated CD4 TCRs were found, dominant at 160-218 and 743-854.

CDR1 and CDR2 from the germline V gene are SGHTS and YDEGEE. The CDR3 spans 16 residues. V lost 1 base and J 5 bases, leaving 16 bases between the germline ends. Comment on this clone: Antigen unknown.

Libraries were prepared by immunoSEQ multiplex PCR; TCRdb keeps only in-frame clonotypes and omits some of them. This sample carries about 110,000 clones, approximately 89% of them seen once, and the ten largest clones take around 4.6%. The rearrangement links TRBV5-8 to TRBJ1-5; D may be TRBD1 (5 bases). This specimen was peripheral blood, taken 28 days after the second AZD1222 dose. This TCR was recovered from an adult who received the AZD1222 COVID-19 vaccine. DNA of the CDR3: TGTGCCAGCAGCTTGTTCTTTGGGGACTCGCATCAGCCCCAGCATTTT. Amino acid sequence: CASSLFFGDSHQPQHF.